Listed below are T cell receptor beta chains from one sample, sequenced in a study of blood T cell dynamics during melanoma immunotherapy. Clones were sequenced by immunoSEQ multiplex PCR, and TCRdb holds only the in-frame ones, with some missing. In the table there are thousands of clones, 65% to 85% of which are singletons. Here the sequenced sample was blood, taken from a patient treated with checkpoint blockade. Every receptor here comes from a human donor with melanoma. Both conserved end residues are part of each CDR3. D genes are given only for firm matches. Clone size is stated in some rows and not others, as once, few, many or a class when expanded.

>.|TRBV2|TRBJ2-7|.
TGTGCCACCCGGACGGGCAGCTCCTACGAGCAGTACTTC
CATRTGSSYEQYF
>.|TRBV28|TRBJ1-2|.
TGTGCCAGCAGTTACAGGGAGTACTATGGCTACACCTTC
CASSYREYYGYTF
>TRBD1|TRBV29-1|TRBJ1-3|few
TGCAGCGGGACGAGGGGACAGAGCTCTGGAAACACCATATATTTT
CSGTRGQSSGNTIYF
>.|TRBV28|TRBJ1-5|.
TGTGCCAGCAGTACTTTAATACAGCCTAGCAATCAGCCCCAGCATTTT
CASSTLIQPSNQPQHF
>.|TRBV5-1|TRBJ2-7|once
TGCGCCAGCAGCCTGGGTCCGGGACTGCCTCCCTACGAGCAGTACTTC
CASSLGPGLPPYEQYF
>.|TRBV27|TRBJ2-7|.
TGTGCCAGCAGGCCTACATACGAGCAGTACTTC
CASRPTYEQYF
>TRBD1|TRBV7-3|TRBJ2-7|.
TGTGCCAGCAGCTTAGAAACAGGGGGCGGAAACGAGCAGTACTTC
CASSLETGGGNEQYF
>TRBD1|TRBV9|TRBJ2-7|.
TGTGCCAGCAGCCCAAGTCCCGGGACAGGGCAGAATGACCACGAGCAGTACTTC
CASSPSPGTGQNDHEQYF
>TRBD2|TRBV4-3|TRBJ2-7|.
TGCGCCAGCAGCCAAGATTTGGGACTAGCGGGTTACGAGCAGTACTTC
CASSQDLGLAGYEQYF
>.|TRBV2|TRBJ2-7|.
TGTGCCAGCAGCCCGGCAAGACAGCCGCTCGAGCAGTACTTC
CASSPARQPLEQYF
>.|TRBV6-1|TRBJ2-7|.
TGTGCCAGCAGTGGACTTTATAGCTCCTACGAGCAGTACTTC
CASSGLYSSYEQYF
>.|TRBV7-8|TRBJ1-2|.
TGTGCCAGCAGCCATGACAGTGGCGTAGGTGGCTACACCTTC
CASSHDSGVGGYTF
>.|TRBV5-1|TRBJ1-1|.
TGCGCCAGCAACCCGGGTCCTGGGGGCACTGAAGCTTTCTTT
CASNPGPGGTEAFF
>TRBD2|TRBV6-6|TRBJ2-7|.
TGTGCCAGCAGTAGAGCGGGAGGCTACTACGAGCAGTACTTC
CASSRAGGYYEQYF
>TRBD1|TRBV5-4|TRBJ1-1|.
TGTGCCAGCAGCTTGGGAGGACAGGACTATACCACTGAAGCTTTCTTT
CASSLGGQDYTTEAFF
>.|TRBV7-8|TRBJ1-2|few
TGTGCCAGCAGCTCCCAGTGGGAGGGAATCTACGGCTACACCTTC
CASSSQWEGIYGYTF
>.|TRBV21-1|TRBJ1-6|.
TGTGCCAGCAGCAAAGCGTCCTCACCCCTCCACTTT
CASSKASSPLHF
>TRBD1|TRBV27|TRBJ1-1|once
TGTGCCAGCAGACCAACAGGGGGTGGTGAAGCTTTCTTT
CASRPTGGGEAFF
>TRBD1|TRBV6-5|TRBJ1-2|.
TGTGCCAGCAGTTCCAACAGGGGCTATGGCTACACCTTC
CASSSNRGYGYTF
>.|TRBV2|TRBJ1-4|.
TGTGCCAGCAGTGCGGGGGGACCTGCAACTAATGAAAAACTGTTTTTT
CASSAGGPATNEKLFF
>.|TRBV14|TRBJ2-7|.
TGTGCCAGCAGCCAAGGGTTGGGTACCTACGAGCAGTACTTC
CASSQGLGTYEQYF
>TRBD1|TRBV9|TRBJ1-1|.
TGTGCCAGCAGACCCCGGACAGGGGAGAGCACTGAAGCTTTCTTT
CASRPRTGESTEAFF
>.|TRBV13|TRBJ2-7|few
TGTGCCAGCAGCTCCCGTGGAAGCTACGAGCAGTACTTC
CASSSRGSYEQYF